One sample yielded the 14 T cell receptor beta chains listed below, sequenced in a study of radiation and T cells in renal cell carcinoma. This sample's time point: baseline pretreatment blood. Treatment given: 15 Gy SBRT to primary tumor, nephrectomy 4 weeks later. Repertoires were generated with immunoSEQ multiplex PCR, while TCRdb's copy carries only in-frame clones and drops some. This repertoire shows about 22,000 clones, 60% to 80% found once; its top ten account for roughly 37%. This specimen consisted of blood, obtained from a patient whose treatment included radiotherapy and nephrectomy. The origin of the receptors is a man in his 60s with renal cell carcinoma.

The rearrangement joins TRBV18 to TRBJ1-5; D may be TRBD1 (5 bases). There are 15 residues in the CDR3. Germline lookup yields CDR1 KGHSH and CDR2 LQKENI. V shed 4 bases and J shed 5 bases, with 15 bases lying between them. CDR3 sequence: CASSLLGGGDQPQHF. Here the CDR3 DNA reads TGTGCCAGCTCACTGCTTGGCGGGGGGGATCAGCCCCAGCATTTT.

The chain carries TRBV21-1 and TRBJ2-3; the D call in the table, TRBD1, was not verified against the DNA. TRBV21-1 is classified as a pseudogene. The CDR3 totals 15 residues. CDR3 amino acids: CASSKHWTGTDTQYF. Here the CDR3 DNA reads TGTGCCAGCAGCAAACATTGGACAGGCACAGATACGCAGTATTTT.

This rearrangement joins TRBV7-2 to TRBJ1-4; no firm D call. CDR3 length: 15 residues. Germline CDR1 SGHTA, CDR2 FQGNSA. V was trimmed by 0 bases and J by 7 bases, leaving 12 bases between them. The CDR3 spells CASSLAVKGIEKLFF. The CDR3 DNA reads as TGTGCCAGCAGCTTAGCTGTGAAGGGAATTGAAAAACTGTTTTTT.

The V and J genes are TRBV13 and TRBJ1-1; maybe TRBD1 (6 bases). The CDR3 sequence is 12 residues long. The V end was cut by 1 base, the J end by 8 bases, with 8 bases between. The germline gives CDR1 PRHDT, CDR2 FYEKMQ (reference sequence). CDR3: CASSLADREAFF. The CDR3 DNA reads as TGTGCCAGCAGCTTAGCCGACAGGGAAGCTTTCTTT.

V is TRBV6-5 and J is TRBJ2-7; 7 bases align to TRBD2. This CDR3 has 16 residues. V lost 0 bases to trimming and J lost 0 bases; unmatched junction nucleotides: 5. Germline CDR1 is MNHEY and CDR2 is SVGAGI. The CDR3 loop is CASSYSREDLSYEQYF. The CDR3 DNA reads as TGTGCCAGCAGTTACTCTCGGGAGGACCTCTCCTACGAGCAGTACTTC.

This rearrangement joins TRBV10-3 to TRBJ2-3, with TRBD2 matching over 9 bases. After removal of 8 bases from V and 1 base from J, the junction contained 4 bases not matched to a gene. The CDR3 is made up of 14 amino acids. The germline V gene encodes CDR1 ENHRY and CDR2 SYGVKD. The CDR3 nucleotides read TGTGCCATCTTAGCGGGAGAGGGCACAGATACGCAGTATTTT. Translation gives CAILAGEGTDTQYF.

Turning to this clone: Distinct nucleotide sequences in the sample also encode this CDR3. This chain connects TRBV5-5 to TRBJ2-7, with D unclear. The CDR3 extends over 13 amino acids. From germline, CDR1 is SGHKS and CDR2 YYEKEE (reference sequence). The V and J ends lost 0 bases and 2 bases respectively, with 6 bases between them. The DNA for the CDR3 is TGTGCCAGCAGCTTGGAAGGGACCTACGAGCAGTACTTC. This sequence encodes CASSLEGTYEQYF.

V is TRBV18 and J is TRBJ2-1; D is perhaps TRBD2 (5 bases). The CDR3 length is 15 residues. Trimming cost V 6 bases and J 0 bases, with 12 bases left between them. Germline values: CDR1 KGHSH, CDR2 LQKENI. CDR3 DNA: TGTGCCAGCTCGTCAGCGGAAAGCTCCTACAATGAGCAGTTCTTC. It yields the protein CASSSAESSYNEQFF.

This chain connects TRBV14 to TRBJ1-1; D ambiguous. CDR1 and CDR2 from the germline V gene are SGHDN and FVKESK. The CDR3 has 15 amino acids. The V end lost 0 bases, the J end lost 1 base, and 9 bases lay between the germline ends. In DNA, the CDR3 is TGTGCCAGCAGCCAAGATATCGCCAAGAACACTGAAGCTTTCTTT. Translating gives CASSQDIAKNTEAFF.

This chain uses TRBV4-3 with TRBJ1-4; 7 bases match TRBD1. Germline assignment: CDR1 LGHNA and CDR2 YSLEER. This CDR3 has 17 amino acids. V gave up 0 bases and J gave up 8 bases; unmatched junction bases: 12. CDR3 loop: CASSQDPLRGGWEKLFF. The CDR3 region has the DNA TGCGCCAGCAGCCAAGATCCTCTTAGAGGGGGCTGGGAAAAACTGTTTTTT.

This clone appeared once. The chain employs TRBV7-3 and TRBJ2-5; 7 bases match TRBD1. Germline trimming cut 5 bases from V and 3 bases from J; bases unmatched to any gene: 9. Germline values: CDR1 SGHTA, CDR2 FQGTGA. This CDR3 region has 15 residues. The CDR3: CASSRRGLVEETQYF. Here the CDR3 DNA reads TGTGCCAGCAGCCGTAGGGGGCTAGTCGAAGAGACCCAGTACTTC.

This clone was seen just once. V gene TRBV4-1 combines with J gene TRBJ2-7; 13 nucleotides align to TRBD2. V lost 6 bases, J lost 4 bases, and 3 bases stayed unmatched. The CDR3 is 14 amino acids. The germline CDR1 and CDR2 sequences are MGHRA and YSYEKL. In nucleotides, the CDR3 is TGCGCCAGCAGTCGGACTAGCGGGAGTTACGAGCAGTACTTC. Translating gives CASSRTSGSYEQYF.

This chain uses TRBV7-6 with TRBJ2-7; possible D gene TRBD2, 5 bases. V lost 2 bases and J 5 bases, leaving 13 bases between the germline ends. Germline V gene data show CDR1 as SGHVS and CDR2 as FNYEAQ. This CDR3 has 14 amino acids. The CDR3 region has the DNA TGTGCCAGCAGCTTAAGGAGTAACGGGGACGAGCAGTACTTC. Translation gives CASSLRSNGDEQYF.

The chain couples TRBV5-1 to TRBJ2-7; possible D gene TRBD1, 5 bases. V was pared by 1 base and J by 3 bases, with 11 bases between. Germline V lookup: CDR1 SGHRS, CDR2 YFSETQ. The CDR3 totals 14 residues. The CDR3 is CASSLQGSDYEQYF. As DNA, the CDR3 is TGCGCCAGCAGCTTGCAGGGTTCGGACTACGAGCAGTACTTC.